The clone carrying this T cell receptor beta chain has only a few counts. These data come from a study of T cells in Graves' hyperthyroidism and ophthalmopathy. Researchers amplified the TCR beta CDR3 regions from RNA transcripts. HTBI primers were employed in a first-round RT-PCR of the TCR CDR3. TCRdb analysed the multiplex PCR reads with MiXCR anew, one entry per CDR3 protein. This sample has around 340,000 distinct CDR3 sequences, with 21% found just once. This receptor was identified in a woman aged 45-65 years with Graves' hyperthyroidism. Sample: blood.

The CDR3 here is CASSLSVGYTIYF. CDR3 in DNA: TGTGCCAGCAGCTTATCAGTTGGGTACACCATATATTTT. This chain links TRBV7-2 with TRBJ1-3; D is ambiguous. CDR1 and CDR2 from the germline V gene are SGHTA and FQGNSA. This CDR3 contains 13 residues. Trimming stripped 2 bases from V and 8 bases from J, with 10 bases between.